This T cell receptor (beta chain) derives from a study of glioma-infiltrating T cells. The study, taken as a whole, reports: Above-expected tissue-blood divergence occurred in all gliomas, most in low-grade ones. Tissue and blood shared very few CDR3 sequences.

CDR1 is LGHDT, CDR2 YNNKEL, per germline (reference sequence). The CDR3 consists of 14 residues. V was pared by 4 bases and J by 9 bases, with 5 bases of the junction left unmatched. Amplification of TCR alpha and beta CDR3 regions from RNA used iRepertoire nested multiplex PCR. TCRdb re-derived calls from the multiplex PCR reads in MiXCR, one entry per CDR3 protein. The sample shows fewer than 90,000 distinct CDR3 sequences, about 25% of them seen only once. This clonotype appeared many times. The antigen remains undetermined. The rearrangement links TRBV3-1 to TRBJ2-7, with TRBD2 matching 14 bases. The sequence derives from a human donor with low-grade glioma or glioblastoma, undergoing nonglioma brain surgery, or in good health (not recorded which). The sample consisted of glioma tissue, nonneoplastic brain tissue, or PBMCs (not recorded which). Here the CDR3 reads CASSRTGTSGGQYF. The CDR3 nucleotides read TGTGCCAGCAGCCGTACGGGGACTAGCGGGGGGCAGTACTTC.